These T cell receptor beta chains were read from a single sample in a study of blood T cell repertoires in COVID-19. Sequencing was performed with immunoSEQ multiplex PCR; in TCRdb, only in-frame clones are kept and a portion is missing. Of roughly 100,000 clones listed, about nine tenths were seen once; the top ten hold 3% to 3.5%. Material for sequencing was peripheral blood. Receptors were obtained from a woman in her seventies with acute or convalescent COVID-19. The CDR3 runs from the conserved cysteine through the conserved F or W. Fields, in order: V gene, D gene, clone size, J gene, CDR3 protein, CDR3 DNA. D genes are given only for firm matches. Rows give clone size only sometimes, using once, few, many, or a class for an expanded clone.

TRBV29-1	TRBD1	.	TRBJ1-1	CSVIPDRERGNEAFF	TGCAGCGTCATACCTGACAGGGAGAGGGGGAATGAAGCTTTCTTT
TRBV6-5	TRBD2	once	TRBJ2-3	CASKLAGSDTQYF	TGTGCCAGCAAGCTAGCGGGGTCGGATACGCAGTATTTT
TRBV28	TRBD2	.	TRBJ2-6	CASRKTPGLAGAGANVLTF	TGTGCCAGCAGGAAAACTCCGGGACTAGCGGGAGCTGGGGCCAACGTCCTGACTTTC
TRBV5-4	TRBD1	.	TRBJ1-2	CASSSAGTGPYGYTF	TGTGCCAGCAGCTCAGCCGGGACAGGGCCCTATGGCTACACCTTC
TRBV27	.	.	TRBJ2-7	CASSFSPSASYEQYF	TGTGCCAGCAGTTTTAGCCCTAGCGCGTCCTACGAGCAGTACTTC
TRBV11-2	.	once	TRBJ2-6	CASSLVVAGRGANVLTF	TGTGCCAGCAGCTTAGTTGTGGCAGGGCGCGGGGCCAACGTCCTGACTTTC
TRBV6-6	TRBD1	.	TRBJ1-6	CASSPGTENSPLHF	TGTGCCAGCAGCCCCGGGACAGAAAATTCACCCCTCCACTTT
TRBV19	TRBD2	.	TRBJ2-7	CASSTAGGLAGVYEQYF	TGTGCCAGTAGTACGGCGGGGGGACTAGCGGGAGTCTACGAGCAGTACTTC
TRBV5-1	.	once	TRBJ2-1	CASSLVVAISNEQFF	TGCGCCAGCAGCTTGGTGGTAGCGATATCAAATGAGCAGTTCTTC
TRBV18	TRBD2	.	TRBJ2-2	CASSQTRTGLAATGELFF	TGTGCCAGCTCACAAACGAGAACGGGACTAGCGGCCACCGGGGAGCTGTTTTTT
TRBV4-1	TRBD1	.	TRBJ2-3	CASSHLKTGGITDTQYF	TGCGCCAGCAGCCATCTCAAGACAGGGGGCATTACAGATACGCAGTATTTT
TRBV12-3/TRBV12-4	.	.	TRBJ1-1	CASRGLARHDKF	TGTGCCAGTAGGGGACTGGCCCGACACGACAAATTT
TRBV5-6	TRBD1	.	TRBJ2-5	CASREQGREETQYF	TGTGCCAGCAGGGAACAGGGGAGAGAAGAGACCCAGTACTTC
TRBV2	.	once	TRBJ1-1	CASTLQVGNTEAFF	TGTGCCAGCACGCTCCAGGTGGGGAACACTGAAGCTTTCTTT
TRBV12-3/TRBV12-4	.	.	TRBJ2-2	CASSYFTGELFF	TGTGCCAGCAGCTATTTCACCGGGGAGCTGTTTTTT
TRBV6-5	.	.	TRBJ2-2	CASSYSGVGPGELFF	TGTGCCAGCAGTTACTCCGGAGTTGGTCCCGGGGAGCTGTTTTTT
TRBV3-1/TRBV3-2	.	.	TRBJ1-2	CASSTGPTTRDGYTF	TGTGCCAGCAGTACCGGACCGACGACGAGGGATGGCTACACCTTC
TRBV6-5	TRBD1	.	TRBJ1-6	CASSSGQENSPLHF	TGTGCCAGCTCATCGGGACAGGAGAATTCACCCCTCCACTTT
TRBV19	TRBD2	.	TRBJ2-7	CASSATPGLAGAMYF	TGTGCCAGTAGTGCCACCCCGGGACTAGCGGGAGCGATGTACTTC
TRBV4-1	TRBD2	.	TRBJ2-7	CASRQAGTSYEQYF	TGCGCCAGCAGACAAGCGGGAACCTCCTACGAGCAGTACTTC
TRBV19	.	.	TRBJ1-5	CASSPQNQPQHF	TGTGCCAGTAGCCCTCAGAATCAGCCCCAGCATTTT
TRBV18	.	.	TRBJ1-2	CASSPPGGAYGYTF	TGTGCCAGCTCACCACCGGGTGGGGCCTATGGCTACACCTTC
TRBV12-3/TRBV12-4	.	.	TRBJ1-2	CASRVRDGYTF	TGTGCCAGTCGGGTGAGAGATGGCTACACCTTC
TRBV29-1	.	.	TRBJ2-1	CSVGLGANEQFF	TGCAGCGTTGGGTTGGGAGCGAATGAGCAGTTCTTC
TRBV18	.	.	TRBJ2-1	CASSPPLASYNEQFF	TGTGCCAGCTCACCACCTCTAGCGAGTTACAATGAGCAGTTCTTC
TRBV6-1	TRBD1	few	TRBJ1-3	CASSEATGAGNTIYF	TGTGCCAGCAGTGAAGCGACAGGGGCTGGAAACACCATATATTTT
TRBV9	TRBD2	.	TRBJ2-1	CASSPPGTSVNNEQFF	TGTGCCAGCTCCCCTCCCGGGACTAGCGTTAACAATGAGCAGTTCTTC
TRBV3-1/TRBV3-2	TRBD1	.	TRBJ1-1	CASSRGTGGRAFF	TGTGCCAGCAGCCGCGGGACAGGGGGCCGAGCTTTCTTT
TRBV6-4	.	once	TRBJ2-3	CASSRQLTDTQYF	TGTGCCAGCAGTAGACAACTCACAGATACGCAGTATTTT
TRBV7-8	TRBD2	.	TRBJ2-7	CASSLDASGSRHEQYF	TGTGCCAGCAGCTTAGATGCTAGCGGGAGTCGACACGAGCAGTACTTC
TRBV27	.	.	TRBJ1-5	CASSLRGSNQPQHF	TGTGCCAGCAGTTTAAGGGGCAGCAATCAGCCCCAGCATTTT
TRBV2	TRBD1	.	TRBJ1-2	CASVKDRVQSGYGYTF	TGTGCCAGCGTTAAGGACAGGGTTCAATCCGGCTATGGCTACACCTTC
TRBV11-1	.	.	TRBJ2-1	CASSFSAETYNEQFF	TGTGCCAGCAGCTTTTCAGCAGAGACTTACAATGAGCAGTTCTTC
TRBV19	TRBD1	.	TRBJ2-5	CASSPDRGGKTQYF	TGTGCCAGTAGCCCCGACAGGGGAGGAAAGACCCAGTACTTC
TRBV5-4	.	once	TRBJ1-1	CASSLAGRGTEAFF	TGTGCCAGCAGCTTGGCAGGAAGGGGCACTGAAGCTTTCTTT
TRBV5-1	.	.	TRBJ2-3	CASSFPDKTDTQYF	TGCGCCAGCAGCTTTCCGGACAAGACAGATACGCAGTATTTT
TRBV5-1	.	.	TRBJ1-6	CASSLWGDSPLHF	TGCGCCAGCAGCTTGTGGGGGGATTCACCCCTCCACTTT